Listed below are T cell receptor beta chains from one sample, sequenced in a study of T cell responses to AZD1222 COVID-19 vaccine. Libraries were prepared by immunoSEQ multiplex PCR; TCRdb keeps only in-frame clonotypes and omits some of them. The sample holds about 140,000 clones, more than 70% seen once. The material sequenced was peripheral blood, taken 28 days after the second AZD1222 dose. These receptor sequences come from an adult who received the AZD1222 COVID-19 vaccine. Both conserved end residues are part of each CDR3. Each record gives: J gene, D gene, V gene, clone size, CDR3 protein, CDR3 DNA. D genes are given only for firm matches. Expanded clones are given a class, and other clones once, few, many or no size at all.

TRBJ2-5 | . | TRBV11-2 | . | CASSPIRPTQETQYF | TGTGCCAGCAGCCCCATCCGACCCACGCAAGAGACCCAGTACTTC
TRBJ2-3 | TRBD1 | TRBV9 | . | CASSVEQGVADTQYF | TGTGCCAGCAGCGTAGAACAGGGGGTCGCAGATACGCAGTATTTT
TRBJ1-4 | . | TRBV20-1 | . | CSASGGEQSNEKLFF | TGCAGTGCTAGTGGGGGGGAACAGTCAAATGAAAAACTGTTTTTT
TRBJ2-2 | TRBD2 | TRBV11-2 | . | CASSLRPLAGGLTGELFF | TGTGCCAGCAGCCTCCGCCCTTTAGCGGGGGGGCTCACCGGGGAGCTGTTTTTT
TRBJ2-7 | . | TRBV30 | once | CAWADPGPFNEQYF | TGTGCCTGGGCGGACCCAGGGCCTTTTAACGAGCAGTACTTC
TRBJ1-5 | TRBD1 | TRBV7-2 | . | CASSLGPGQGYQPQHF | TGTGCCAGCAGCTTAGGGCCAGGACAGGGGTACCAGCCCCAGCATTTT
TRBJ1-5 | . | TRBV2 | . | CASSSTGGSGPQHF | TGTGCCAGCAGCAGTACTGGGGGGTCCGGGCCCCAGCATTTT
TRBJ2-3 | . | TRBV28 | few | CASSLGGTDTQYF | TGTGCCAGCAGTTTAGGGGGCACAGATACGCAGTATTTT
TRBJ2-1 | . | TRBV28 | . | CASSGPFTTYNEQFF | TGTGCCAGCAGCGGGCCGTTTACCACCTACAATGAGCAGTTCTTC
TRBJ1-1 | . | TRBV7-6 | . | CASSSITGVAEAFF | TGTGCCAGCAGCTCGATAACGGGCGTCGCTGAAGCTTTCTTT
TRBJ1-2 | . | TRBV7-9 | . | CASSPGGGGPYGYTF | TGTGCCAGCAGCCCCGGCGGTGGAGGACCCTATGGCTACACCTTC
TRBJ1-1 | TRBD1 | TRBV5-1 | . | CASSSGTGGSGTEAFF | TGCGCCAGCAGTTCCGGGACAGGGGGATCGGGAACTGAAGCTTTCTTT
TRBJ1-1 | TRBD1 | TRBV29-1 | few | CSLSGTGVIDTEAFF | TGCAGCCTTTCCGGGACAGGGGTGATTGACACTGAAGCTTTCTTT
TRBJ2-7 | . | TRBV30 | few | CASTSGTSPYEQYF | TGTGCCTCGACCTCCGGGACAAGTCCATACGAGCAGTACTTC
TRBJ2-7 | TRBD1 | TRBV19 | once | CASSNQGARGQYF | TGTGCCAGTAGTAACCAGGGGGCGCGTGGGCAGTACTTC
TRBJ1-2 | . | TRBV18 | . | CASSPMTDYGYTF | TGTGCCAGCTCACCTATGACGGACTATGGCTACACCTTC
TRBJ1-6 | . | TRBV19 | . | CASSPRAATGNSPLHF | TGTGCCAGTAGTCCCAGGGCCGCCACGGGTAATTCACCCCTCCACTTT
TRBJ2-7 | . | TRBV6-5 | . | CASRERGHLEEQYF | TGTGCCAGTCGGGAGCGGGGACACCTTGAAGAGCAGTACTTC
TRBJ2-7 | TRBD2 | TRBV9 | . | CASSAAGIAPEQYF | TGTGCCAGCAGCGCAGCGGGGATCGCCCCCGAGCAGTACTTC
TRBJ1-1 | . | TRBV9 | . | CASSVQTTTEAFF | TGTGCCAGCAGCGTACAAACTACCACTGAAGCTTTCTTT
TRBJ1-6 | TRBD1 | TRBV6-2/TRBV6-3 | few | CASSRGTYNSPLHF | TGTGCCAGCAGCAGGGGGACCTATAATTCACCCCTCCACTTT
TRBJ2-1 | TRBD1 | TRBV5-1 | . | CASGRDSYNEQFF | TGCGCCAGCGGCCGGGACAGTTACAATGAGCAGTTCTTC
TRBJ2-7 | TRBD1 | TRBV29-1 | . | CSVVRGPSYEQYF | TGCAGCGTTGTCAGGGGGCCCTCCTACGAGCAGTACTTC
TRBJ2-2 | TRBD2 | TRBV27 | . | CASSSRLAGVRTGELFF | TGTGCCAGCAGTTCCCGACTAGCGGGAGTCCGCACCGGGGAGCTGTTTTTT
TRBJ2-1 | . | TRBV6-4 | . | CASSEGGAYEQFF | TGTGCCAGCAGTGAAGGGGGGGCCTATGAGCAGTTCTTC
TRBJ1-2 | . | TRBV28 | once | CASSPLRGAYGYTF | TGTGCCAGCAGCCCCCTGAGGGGGGCCTATGGCTACACCTTC
TRBJ2-1 | . | TRBV10-2 | . | CASSPWGSYNEQFF | TGCGCCAGCAGCCCGTGGGGCTCCTACAATGAGCAGTTCTTC